This TCR beta chain was identified in a study of long-term antiretroviral therapy in people with HIV. This CDR3 has 14 amino acids. The J segment lost 3 bases and the V segment lost 5 bases, leaving 2 bases of the junction unmatched. Germline assignment: CDR1 SEHNR and CDR2 FQNEAQ (reference sequence). Only United States sites treated participants with HIV. Every specimen provided 1-10 million cryopreserved PBMC before DNA extraction took place. Worth noting for this clone: The antigen is unknown.

Study-level results: The study collected no data on ART adherence, viral resistance or therapy changes. Dominating the repertoire at all time points were the clones that expanded before ART.

Version v3.0 of the immunoSEQ assay was performed at survey level. Generated by immunoSEQ multiplex PCR, the TCRdb table keeps only in-frame clones and is missing some. The sample lists some 22,000 clones; roughly 85% were seen once. This specimen consisted of unsorted PBMCs, obtained 4.1 years after starting antiretroviral therapy. The TCR originated in a woman in her 40s with HIV. The chain has TRBV7-9 and TRBJ2-2; 8 bases map to TRBD2. CDR3 protein: CASSRAGDTGELFF. The CDR3, as DNA: TGTGCCAGCAGCCGAGCGGGGGACACCGGGGAGCTGTTTTTT.